This T cell receptor (beta chain) was sequenced in a study of T-cell reconstitution after alpha-beta-depleted transplantation in children. The CDR3 length is 13 residues. The V and J ends lost 6 bases and 5 bases respectively, with 13 bases between them. The germline CDR1 and CDR2 sequences are SGHTA and FQGTGA. Library preparation (for TCRbeta) was performed with unique molecular identifiers. TCRdb processed the PCR reads anew with MiXCR; each CDR3 protein has one entry. The table lists about 540,000 distinct CDR3 sequences, approximately 20% of them singletons. This receptor was taken from a human donor who donated a stem cell graft to a child with acute lymphoblastic leukemia. The source was PBMCs from the stem cell graft donor, collected from the stem cell graft. The chain recombines TRBV7-3 with TRBJ1-1; D possibly corresponds to TRBD1 (6 bases). Written as DNA, the CDR3 is TGTGCCAGCAGGGCGGGGGGCAGGACTGAAGCTTTCTTT. Translating gives CASRAGGRTEAFF.